Presented here are 29 T cell receptor beta chains from one specimen sequenced in a study of blood T cell repertoires in COVID-19. Only in-frame clones appear in the TCRdb table, and some are missing; sequencing was by immunoSEQ multiplex PCR. The sample has about 350,000 clones, approximately 89% seen once; the top ten hold 5.3%. Sequencing used PBMCs or T cells enriched from blood (not recorded which). Receptors were obtained from a woman aged 25-40 years who had recovered from COVID-19.

V gene TRBV30 combines with J gene TRBJ2-7, with 8 bases lining up with TRBD2. Germline assignment: CDR1 GTSNPN and CDR2 SVGIG (reference sequence). The V gene end was trimmed by 2 bases and the J gene end by 5 bases; junction bases not matched to a gene: 11. The CDR3 length is 15 residues. The CDR3 DNA sequence: TGTGCCTGGAGTTGGGGGCGGGGGGCCGCCGACGAGCAGTACTTC. Protein: CAWSWGRGAADEQYF. Variable domain in full (rest from reference TRBV30 and TRBJ2-7): SQTIHQWPATLVQPVGSPLSLECTVEGTSNPNLYWYRQAAGRGLQLLFYSVGIGQISSEVPQNLSASRPQDRQFILSSKKLLLSDSGFYLCAWSWGRGAADEQYFGPGTRLTVT.

V is TRBV4-2 and J is TRBJ2-7; 7 nucleotides align to TRBD1. V lost 4 bases, J lost 4 bases, and 7 bases stayed unmatched. The V gene's germline CDR1 is LGHNA and CDR2 YNFKEQ. The CDR3 loop spans 14 amino acids. CDR3 in amino acids: CASSLMTGRYEQYF. In DNA, the CDR3 is TGTGCCAGCAGCCTCATGACAGGGCGATACGAGCAGTACTTC.

This clone was seen only once. The rearrangement uses TRBV12-3 or TRBV12-4 and TRBJ1-2; D not certain. V lost 1 base and J lost 7, with 10 bases in between. This CDR3 contains 13 residues. The CDR3 is CASSLVLTVGYTF. DNA for the CDR3: TGTGCCAGCAGTTTAGTTTTAACGGTTGGCTACACCTTC.

DNA of the CDR3: TGTGCCAGCAGTCGACCCTGGGCCGGGCAGGGGCAGAACACTGAAGCTTTCTTT. Translating gives CASSRPWAGQGQNTEAFF. V gene TRBV7-2 combines with J gene TRBJ1-1; possible D gene TRBD1, 6 bases. V lost 6 bases to trimming and J lost 1 base, with 24 bases between them. Per germline, CDR1 SGHTA and CDR2 FQGNSA. The CDR3 loop spans 18 amino acids.

The chain joins TRBV19 to TRBJ2-5; 9 positions agree with TRBD2. With 3 bases clipped from V and 3 bases from J, the junction kept 8 bases outside the gene matches. This CDR3 is built from 16 residues. Germline CDR1 LNHDA, CDR2 SQIVND (reference sequence). The CDR3 coding sequence is TGTGCCAGTAGTATCTCTGCGGGGGGGCTGGAAGAGACCCAGTACTTC. Residues: CASSISAGGLEETQYF.

This chain links TRBV7-2 with TRBJ1-6; 7 nucleotides line up with TRBD1. The trim removed 5 bases at V and 8 bases at J, leaving 12 bases unmatched. Per the germline V gene, CDR1 is SGHTA and CDR2 is FQGNSA. The CDR3 spans 16 residues. DNA for the CDR3: TGTGCCAGCAGCCCTGATCCGACAGGGAGCGATTCACCCCTCCACTTT. It encodes CASSPDPTGSDSPLHF. Together with reference TRBV7-2 and TRBJ1-6, the CDR3 gives the full variable domain: GAGVSQSPSNKVTEKGKDVELRCDPISGHTALYWYRQSLGQGLEFLIYFQGNSAPDKSGLPSDRFSAERTGGSVSTLTIQRTQQEDSAVYLCASSPDPTGSDSPLHFGNGTRLTVT.

The gene calls are TRBV9 and TRBJ1-2; tentatively, D is TRBD1 (6 bases). V lost 1 base and J 4 bases, leaving 14 bases between the germline ends. Germline lookup yields CDR1 SGDLS and CDR2 YYNGEE. The length of the CDR3 is 15 residues. CDR3 DNA sequence: TGTGCCAGCAGCGTAAATGAGGGGGGGCTCTATGGCTACACCTTC. This codes for CASSVNEGGLYGYTF.

The chain recombines TRBV21-1 with TRBJ1-5. TRBV21-1 is an annotated pseudogene. CDR3 length: 15 amino acids. The CDR3 is CASSNPGGRGQPQHF. CDR3 DNA sequence: TGTGCCAGCAGCAACCCCGGGGGGCGAGGTCAGCCCCAGCATTTT.

The chain has TRBV3-1 (or the pseudogene TRBV3-2) and TRBJ1-4, with D uncertain. There are 13 residues in the CDR3. Germline V gene lookup returns CDR1 LGHDT and CDR2 YNNKEL (reference sequence). The V end was cut by 3 bases, the J end by 10 bases, with 12 bases between. In nucleotides, the CDR3 is TGTGCCAGCAGCCAGGGCCGAGAGGGAAAACTGTTTTTT. Its protein product is CASSQGREGKLFF.

J is TRBJ1-2 and V is TRBV6-5; 7 bases agree with TRBD1. Germline lookup yields CDR1 MNHEY and CDR2 SVGAGI. After removal of 6 bases from V and 4 bases from J, the junction contained 2 bases not matched to a gene. This CDR3 contains 12 residues. This CDR3 reads CASSTGAYGYTF. Written as DNA, the CDR3 is TGTGCCAGCAGCACAGGGGCCTATGGCTACACCTTC.

The rearrangement uses TRBV27 and TRBJ2-2; the D gene is possibly TRBD1 (6 bases). The V end lost 5 bases, the J end lost 6 bases, and 10 bases lay between the germline ends. The CDR3 has 13 residues. CDR1 and CDR2 from the germline V gene are MNHEY and SMNVEV (reference sequence). The CDR3 DNA reads as TGTGCCAGCAGTCCAGGACAGCCCGGGGAGCTGTTTTTT. The encoded protein is CASSPGQPGELFF.

The chain combines TRBV3-1 (or the pseudogene TRBV3-2) with TRBJ1-1, with D uncertain. This CDR3 has 14 residues. Trimming took off 5 bases at V and 1 base at J, with 11 bases between the two ends. Germline V gene data show CDR1 as LGHDT and CDR2 as YNNKEL (reference sequence). In nucleotides, the CDR3 is TGTGCCAGCAGCAAGGCCCTAGGGAACACTGAAGCTTTCTTT. Protein: CASSKALGNTEAFF.

The J gene is TRBJ2-7, the V gene TRBV7-2; 8 bases align to TRBD1. The V gene end was trimmed by 6 bases and the J gene end by 2 bases; junction bases not matched to a gene: 9. This CDR3 contains 15 residues. Germline assignment: CDR1 SGHTA and CDR2 FQGNSA. The CDR3 region has the DNA TGTGCCAGCAGTTTGGATACGACAGGGGCCTACGAGCAGTACTTC. Its protein is CASSLDTTGAYEQYF. The variable domain in full, completed from reference TRBV7-2 and TRBJ2-7, reads GAGVSQSPSNKVTEKGKDVELRCDPISGHTALYWYRQSLGQGLEFLIYFQGNSAPDKSGLPSDRFSAERTGGSVSTLTIQRTQQEDSAVYLCASSLDTTGAYEQYFGPGTRLTVT.

The chain joins TRBV9 to TRBJ2-6; 9 bases are a match to TRBD1. Germline V gene lookup returns CDR1 SGDLS and CDR2 YYNGEE. V lost 0 bases and J lost 0; bases outside the gene matches: 1. The length of the CDR3 is 17 residues. The CDR3 protein is CASSVVGQGSGANVLTF. The DNA of the CDR3 is TGTGCCAGCAGCGTAGTGGGACAGGGCTCTGGGGCCAACGTCCTGACTTTC.

J is TRBJ1-5 and V is TRBV28; possibly TRBD1 for D (5 bases). Trimming pared 6 bases from V and 2 bases from J, leaving 17 bases between. The germline CDR1 and CDR2 sequences are MDHEN and SYDVKM. The CDR3 length is 16 residues. CDR3 coding DNA: TGTGCCAGCAGCCTGGGCAGGGAGGGTGGCAATCAGCCCCAGCATTTT. Amino acids: CASSLGREGGNQPQHF.

The chain joins TRBV11-2 to TRBJ1-6, with D uncertain. The CDR3 totals 16 residues. V was trimmed by 5 bases and J by 10 bases, leaving 21 bases between them. Germline CDR1 SGHAT, CDR2 FQNNGV. This chain's CDR3 is CASSQNRPRNGSPLHF. DNA for the CDR3: TGTGCCAGCAGCCAAAACCGGCCCAGGAATGGATCACCCCTCCACTTT.

The rearrangement uses TRBV10-2 and TRBJ2-7; 8 bases agree with TRBD1. Germline V lookup: CDR1 WSHSY, CDR2 SAAADI. The CDR3 covers 14 residues. V gave up 7 bases and J gave up 1 base; unmatched junction bases: 6. CDR3: CASTPRQGSYEQYF. DNA for the CDR3: TGCGCCAGCACCCCGAGACAGGGGTCCTACGAGCAGTACTTC.

The chain links TRBV7-9 to TRBJ2-5; no clear D. V was shortened by 4 bases and J by 1 base, with 13 bases between the two germline ends. This CDR3 region has 15 residues. Per the germline V gene, CDR1 is SEHNR and CDR2 is FQNEAQ (reference sequence). DNA for the CDR3: TGTGCCAGCAGCTCCTTTTTGACTCGCCAAGAGACCCAGTACTTC. It codes for CASSSFLTRQETQYF.

The rearrangement joins TRBV6-2 or TRBV6-3 to TRBJ2-5, with 10 nucleotides matching TRBD2. The V segment lost 0 bases and the J segment 7 bases; nucleotides outside the gene matches: 5. The CDR3 spans 15 residues. CDR1 and CDR2 from the germline V gene are MNHEY and SVGEGT. The CDR3 sequence is CASSYSSGGAGTQYF. The DNA for the CDR3 is TGTGCCAGCAGTTACTCCAGCGGGGGGGCCGGGACCCAGTACTTC.

The chain joins TRBV13 to TRBJ2-1, with D hard to call. V was shortened by 5 bases and J by 7 bases, with 6 bases between the two germline ends. The CDR3 spans 11 residues. Germline V gives CDR1 PRHDT, CDR2 FYEKMQ (reference sequence). This CDR3 is CASSARNEQFF. The CDR3 coding sequence is TGTGCCAGCAGCGCCAGGAATGAGCAGTTCTTC.

The rearrangement uses TRBV11-1 and TRBJ2-1; possible D gene TRBD1, 5 bases. This CDR3 contains 14 residues. V lost 5 bases to trimming and J lost 5 bases, with 13 bases between them. Germline loops: CDR1 SGHAT, CDR2 FQDESV (reference sequence). The CDR3 DNA reads as TGTGCCAGCAGCAAGGGGTTTCAGGACAATGAGCAGTTCTTC. It translates to CASSKGFQDNEQFF. The full variable domain, completed using reference TRBV11-1 and TRBJ2-1, is EAEVAQSPRYKITEKSQAVAFWCDPISGHATLYWYRQILGQGPELLVQFQDESVVDDSQLPKDRFSAERLKGVDSTLKIQPAELGDSAMYLCASSKGFQDNEQFFGPGTRLTVL.

CDR3 coding DNA: TGTGCCAGCAGTTTATATCCTAACTATGGCTACACCTTC. This codes for CASSLYPNYGYTF. The chain carries TRBV12-3 or TRBV12-4 and TRBJ1-2; D not resolved. Trimming removed 2 bases from V and 0 bases from J, with 4 bases in between. This CDR3 spans 13 amino acids.

This clone was observed a few times. The chain has TRBV27 and TRBJ2-7; D unresolved. Between the trimmed V and J ends, which lost 4 bases and 4 bases, there was a span of 11 bases. CDR1 is MNHEY, CDR2 SMNVEV, per germline (reference sequence). This CDR3 contains 13 residues. The CDR3 coding sequence is TGTGCCAGCAGTTCCCGTCCTTTATACGAGCAGTACTTC. It codes for CASSSRPLYEQYF.

The V gene is TRBV2, the J gene TRBJ2-3; D is possibly TRBD2 (6 bases). Germline V gene sequence: CDR1 SNHLY, CDR2 FYNNEI. CDR3 length equals 19 residues. Trimming cost V 8 bases and J 0 bases, with 27 bases left between them. The chain's CDR3 is CASPEDPLAPVASTDTQYF. Written as DNA, the CDR3 is TGTGCCAGCCCTGAAGATCCCCTAGCGCCCGTTGCTAGCACAGATACGCAGTATTTT.

This rearrangement joins TRBV28 to TRBJ1-1; D is unresolved. Germline V gives CDR1 MDHEN, CDR2 SYDVKM. V lost 3 bases and J lost 4, with 9 bases in between. The CDR3 is 13 amino acids. The CDR3 sequence is CASSFSVGTEAFF. CDR3 nucleotide sequence: TGTGCCAGCAGTTTTTCGGTCGGCACTGAAGCTTTCTTT. The whole variable domain, filled in from reference TRBV28 and TRBJ1-1, reads DVKVTQSSRYLVKRTGEKVFLECVQDMDHENMFWYRQDPGLGLRLIYFSYDVKMKEKGDIPEGYSVSREKKERFSLILESASTNQTSMYLCASSFSVGTEAFFGQGTRLTVV.

The chain is built from TRBV29-1 and TRBJ2-7; 7 bases are shared with TRBD1. CDR3 length: 13 amino acids. The V gene's germline CDR1 is SQVTM and CDR2 ANQGSEA. The ends lost 7 bases at V and 2 bases at J; junction bases unmatched: 8. CDR3 DNA sequence: TGCAGCGCCGAGGGGGACAGAGCCTACGAGCAGTACTTC. It is translated as CSAEGDRAYEQYF.

The chain carries TRBV18 and TRBJ1-3; D remains ambiguous. The CDR3 length is 16 residues. V lost 5 bases and J lost 3, with 17 bases in between. The V gene's germline CDR1 is KGHSH and CDR2 LQKENI. The CDR3 DNA is TGTGCCAGCTCAACCTCCCCCGGGTTTGGTGGAAACACCATATATTTT. This sequence encodes CASSTSPGFGGNTIYF.

The chain has TRBV4-1 and TRBJ2-2; 7 bases are a match to TRBD2. The ends lost 0 bases at V and 2 bases at J; junction bases unmatched: 9. This CDR3 comprises 18 residues. Germline-derived CDR1 and CDR2 are MGHRA and YSYEKL. In DNA, the CDR3 is TGCGCCAGCAGCCAAGATTTCCCGGGAGGAGACAACACCGGGGAGCTGTTTTTT. Its protein is CASSQDFPGGDNTGELFF.

This chain joins TRBV21-1 and TRBJ2-1; TRBD1 is the table's D call and was not checked against the DNA. TRBV21-1 is a recognized pseudogene. The CDR3 extends over 15 amino acids. The CDR3 protein is CASSKAVASLDEQFF. The CDR3 nucleotides are TGTGCCAGCAGCAAAGCCGTGGCCTCGTTGGATGAGCAGTTCTTC.